This T cell receptor beta chain stems from a study of cytomegalovirus exposure and HLA in healthy donors. Study-wide findings and caveats: While the bulk of TCR sequences proved rare, some public TCRs turned up in many donors. Researchers reported that a few CMV-associated chains were confirmed in vitro as CMV antigen-specific.

At least ten counts were recorded for this clone. Its antigen is unknown. V was trimmed by 2 bases and J by 2 bases, leaving 9 bases between them. This CDR3 is 15 amino acids long. CDR1 is MGHRA, CDR2 YSYEKL, per germline. Repertoires were generated with immunoSEQ multiplex PCR, while TCRdb's copy carries only in-frame clones and drops some. The sample contains more than 200,000 clones, roughly 87% of which appear only once. The sample was PBMCs. The sequence came from a man between 18 and 29 years old in good health and CMV-seropositive. The chain uses TRBV4-1 and TRBJ2-2; no clear D gene. CDR3 in DNA: TGCGCCAGCAGCCAATCAGAGACTAACACCGGGGAGCTGTTTTTT. It encodes CASSQSETNTGELFF.